The clone carrying this TCR beta chain came up once. Its antigen remains unknown. This sample was included in a study of identical twins. In germline, CDR1 is MNHNS, CDR2 SASEGT. The CDR3 is 15 residues long. The V gene end was trimmed by 6 bases and the J gene end by 4 bases; junction bases not matched to a gene: 3. One entry per CDR3 protein results from TCRdb running MiXCR on the 5' RACE reads. The table lists a few hundred thousand distinct CDR3 sequences, roughly an eighth of them singletons, with approximately 7.9% in the top ten. Findings of the study overall: Twins' surplus sharing was weaker for beta out-of-frame sequences. The conclusions drew on cross-sectional statistical analysis instead of tracking the same donors.

All donors were healthy, and all were Caucasian. The same sample was also studied in work on yellow fever vaccine responses in identical twins. That paper states: Twin vaccine T cell responses reportedly seemed partly convergent, partly personalized.

The specimen sequenced was CD8+ T cells sorted from blood. The TCR was taken from a woman between 18 and 29 years old in good health. V is TRBV6-1 and J is TRBJ2-2, with TRBD2 identical over 12 bases. The CDR3 bases are TGTGCCAGCAGGGGGACTAGCGGGTTCACCGGGGAGCTGTTTTTT. Protein sequence: CASRGTSGFTGELFF.